The TCR beta chain described here comes from a study of OX40 agonist ivuxolimab in advanced cancers. For the study in its entirety: Ivuxolimab, which targeted the costimulatory receptor OX40 (CD134), was an agonistic, fully human IgG2 monoclonal antibody. Intravenous ivuxolimab was administered to patients every 2 weeks at six dose levels: 0.01, 0.1, 0.3, 1.5, 3 and 10 mg/kg. Of the roughly 52 patients in dose escalation, about 20 had hepatocellular carcinoma, around 15 had melanoma, 9 had renal cell carcinoma and 9 had head and neck cancer. The dose-escalation cohort was 80% to 90% male with a mean age of approximately 60 years, ranging from about 20 to 80. Prior anti-PD-1, anti-PD-L1 or anti-CTLA-4 therapy was permitted, and checkpoint inhibitors had been received by about two fifths of dose-escalation patients. Partial responses occurred in three dose-escalation patients, of whom one had hepatocellular carcinoma and two had cutaneous melanoma. The point of sequencing TCRbeta in the periphery was to test whether ivuxolimab changed TCR sequence diversity and drove clonal T-cell expansion. The paper describes the monotherapy dose-escalation part (N of about 55 patients) of the phase I trial of ivuxolimab.

General findings and caveats noted by the study authors: In the 0.1-3.0 mg/kg groups, partial responders had among the lowest normalized peripheral clonal expansion, particularly in CD8+ T cells. Low levels of normalized T-cell clonal expansion were also seen in some patients who did not respond. At doses of 0.1 to 3.0 mg/kg, clonal expansion of both CD4+ and CD8+ blood T cells was observed from baseline to week 6. The antigen specificity of the clonally expanded peripheral T cells was not determined. After ivuxolimab, more expanded clones were found on average in CD8+ T cells than in CD4+ T cells.

With respect to this clone: This clone's antigen is unknown. Base qualities are not provided; no much larger clone lies one nucleotide away.

The trial excluded patients who had a history of autoimmune disease or were on systemic immunosuppression. In every dose cohort, peripheral blood was drawn for TCR sequencing at baseline, cycle 4 day 1, and cycle 7 day 1. The samples were drawn from a first-in-human, open-label, multicenter phase I dose-escalation trial of ivuxolimab. Adults with locally advanced or metastatic melanoma, renal cell, hepatocellular, or head and neck squamous cell carcinoma were enrolled in the trial. Before TCR sequencing, CD4+ T cells and CD8+ T cells were sorted from peripheral blood as separate populations. Genomic DNA was extracted from sorted cells for sequencing of the TCRbeta CDR3 region. The immunoSEQ Assay was used to sequence the TCRbeta CDR3 regions. TCRdb retrieved this table from immuneACCESS and kept in-frame rearrangements only. Not all clones are present; in checked studies, unresolved V genes account for under half, and no reason is known for the remainder. The sample table records under 85,000 clones; about 81% of these occur just once. The ten most abundant clones make up approximately 2.4% of the sample.

As encoded in the germline V gene, CDR1 is SGHAT while CDR2 is FQNNGV. V was cut back by 5 bases and J by 9 bases, leaving a gap of 17 bases between them. CDR3 length: 14 amino acids, cysteine to phenylalanine. CDR3 DNA only is kept here, 42 bases in frame from base 1. The material was CD4+ or CD8+ T cells sorted from blood, obtained in a trial of the OX40 agonist ivuxolimab. This receptor chain uses TRBV11-2 and TRBJ1-3, with the D gene too uncertain to name. The TCR comes from an adult with an advanced solid tumor such as melanoma, head and neck, liver or kidney cancer. This receptor has the CDR3 CASSRPRIDGTIYF. The nucleotides are TGTGCCAGCAGCCGCCCACGGATCGACGGCACCATATATTTT.